Presented here are 12 T cell receptor beta chains from one specimen sequenced in a study of lymphopenia after photon versus proton radiotherapy. Profiled with immunoSEQ multiplex PCR; TCRdb holds only in-frame clones, not every one. The table records 89,000 or so clones, around four fifths of them present only once. This specimen was peripheral blood, taken from a patient treated with proton-based radiotherapy. These receptors were obtained from a man aged 55-75 years with pancreatic cancer.

The gene calls are TRBV10-3 and TRBJ1-1, with 7 bases lining up with TRBD1. V was clipped by 2 bases and J by 9 bases; unmatched bases: 18. The CDR3 covers 17 residues. The germline V gene encodes CDR1 ENHRY and CDR2 SYGVKD. CDR3 protein: CAISETQTIRTGAKAFF. The CDR3, as DNA: TGTGCCATCAGTGAGACCCAGACGATTAGAACAGGGGCAAAAGCTTTCTTT.

The chain recombines TRBV9 with TRBJ2-3; TRBD2 matches at 8 bases. CDR3 length: 20 amino acids. CDR1 is SGDLS, CDR2 YYNGEE, per germline. V gave up 0 bases and J gave up 7 bases; unmatched junction bases: 22. CDR3 region: CASSVVGVSLRAGERNTQYF. The DNA of the CDR3 is TGTGCCAGCAGCGTAGTTGGGGTTTCCTTGCGAGCGGGAGAGCGAAATACGCAGTATTTT.

This rearrangement joins TRBV2 to TRBJ2-3, with 7 bases that match TRBD1. CDR1 is SNHLY and CDR2 is FYNNEI in the germline V gene. There are 15 residues in the CDR3. V dropped 7 bases and J dropped 0; count of bases not matched to a gene: 7. CDR3 coding DNA: TGTGCCAGCACACTCGAGGGGGCGAGCACAGATACGCAGTATTTT. Translating it yields CASTLEGASTDTQYF.

This clone occurred once. The chain uses TRBV30 and TRBJ2-7; D is perhaps TRBD1 (5 bases). The V gene lost 1 base and the J gene lost 9 bases, with 19 bases spanning the gap. This CDR3 has 14 residues. From germline, CDR1 is GTSNPN and CDR2 SVGIG (reference sequence). The CDR3 sequence is CAWSDEGDSPGQYF. CDR3 in DNA: TGTGCCTGGAGTGATGAAGGAGACAGCCCCGGGCAGTACTTC.

The chain joins TRBV28 to TRBJ2-5; 11 bases map to TRBD2. The V segment lost 2 bases and the J segment 5 bases; nucleotides outside the gene matches: 7. The CDR3 is 16 amino acids. Germline CDR1 MDHEN, CDR2 SYDVKM. CDR3 residues: CASSLTGTSGQETQYF. The CDR3 DNA reads TGTGCCAGCAGTTTAACCGGGACTAGCGGCCAGGAGACCCAGTACTTC.

This clone was counted only a few times. The chain uses TRBV19 and TRBJ2-7; the D gene is possibly TRBD1 (6 bases). The V and J ends lost 0 bases and 3 bases respectively, with 12 bases between them. Germline values: CDR1 LNHDA, CDR2 SQIVND (reference sequence). The CDR3 sequence is 15 residues long. The CDR3 loop is CASSIEHRVNYEQYF. Written as DNA, the CDR3 is TGTGCCAGTAGTATAGAGCACAGGGTAAACTACGAGCAGTACTTC.

The chain has TRBV5-1 and TRBJ2-5; D unresolved. The CDR3 is made up of 13 amino acids. The germline CDR1 and CDR2 sequences are SGHRS and YFSETQ. V was clipped by 0 bases and J by 4 bases, with 7 bases between them. CDR3 sequence (DNA): TGCGCCAGCAGCTTGGTAGTTGGAGAGACCCAGTACTTC. Translation gives CASSLVVGETQYF.

The chain has TRBV5-1 and TRBJ2-3, with 9 bases lining up with TRBD2. Germline V gene data show CDR1 as SGHRS and CDR2 as YFSETQ. The trim removed 1 base at V and 2 bases at J, leaving 8 bases unmatched. This CDR3 has 17 amino acids. CDR3 amino acids: CASSLRLAGRYTDTQYF. Here the CDR3 DNA reads TGCGCCAGCAGCTTGAGGCTAGCGGGACGGTACACAGATACGCAGTATTTT. Looking up the rest from reference TRBV5-1 and TRBJ2-3 gives the full variable domain: KAGVTQTPRYLIKTRGQQVTLSCSPISGHRSVSWYQQTPGQGLQFLFEYFSETQRNKGNFPGRFSGRQFSNSRSEMNVSTLELGDSALYLCASSLRLAGRYTDTQYFGPGTRLTVL.

The chain uses TRBV4-1 and TRBJ2-3; D gene ambiguous. Trimming took 0 bases from V and 1 from J, leaving 14 bases between them. This CDR3 has 17 amino acids. Looked up from germline, CDR1 is MGHRA and CDR2 is YSYEKL. The CDR3 is CASSQELRLSGTDTQYF. CDR3 DNA: TGCGCCAGCAGCCAAGAGCTCAGACTTTCTGGCACAGATACGCAGTATTTT.

Here the CDR3 reads CASSPMEGRGTGELFF. Here the CDR3 DNA reads TGCGCCAGCAGCCCAATGGAAGGGAGGGGCACCGGGGAGCTGTTTTTT. V usage is TRBV5-1 and J usage is TRBJ2-2; 7 nucleotides match TRBD2. The CDR3 is 16 residues long. The V gene end was trimmed by 4 bases and the J gene end by 4 bases; junction bases not matched to a gene: 10. Germline CDR1 and CDR2: SGHRS and YFSETQ.

The rearrangement links TRBV7-2 to TRBJ1-6, with 7 bases fitting TRBD1. After removal of 5 bases from V and 9 bases from J, the junction contained 7 bases not matched to a gene. The CDR3 loop spans 14 amino acids. Per the germline V gene, CDR1 is SGHTA and CDR2 is FQGNSA. The chain's CDR3 is CASSPDRVASPLHF. As DNA, the CDR3 is TGTGCCAGCAGCCCTGACAGGGTGGCTTCACCCCTCCACTTT.

The chain joins TRBV5-1 to TRBJ2-2; the D gene is possibly TRBD2 (5 bases). Germline CDR1 and CDR2: SGHRS and YFSETQ. Trimming left V 3 bases short and J 2 bases short, with 14 bases between. The CDR3 length is 16 residues. CDR3 sequence: CASSSFAGVNTGELFF. The CDR3 DNA sequence: TGCGCCAGCAGCTCCTTTGCGGGTGTTAACACCGGGGAGCTGTTTTTT.